This TCR beta chain was captured by sequencing in a study of human T cells and chemical hapten exposure. CDR3 size: 13 residues. V gave up 5 bases and J gave up 8 bases, with 12 bases separating them. The study, taken as a whole, reports: The count of PT1 expanded TCRs correlated positively with patch test score.

In the authors' methods: Counting gave a median of around 96,000 TCRs per sample, with values ranging from roughly 20,000 to 750,000. Via MiXCR, TCRdb re-called the RACE reads, giving one row per CDR3 protein. The V and J calls and clone size come from TCRdb's table, not from the authors' own analysis. The sample consists of a few hundred thousand distinct CDR3 sequences, around 5.5% of them appearing once. This clonotype was found a few times. Antigen unknown. This sample's time point: pre-sensitization, week 0. Noted treatment: therapeutic diphenylcyclopropenone sensitization with weekly scalp DPC. This clonotype was sampled from a woman aged 18-35 years with alopecia areata. Some clones in this sample may be carry-over from other donors' samples. The sample consisted of whole blood, taken in connection with sensitization to the hapten diphenylcyclopropenone (DPC). This sequence joins TRBV12-3 or TRBV12-4 and TRBJ2-2; D unclear. The CDR3 is CASSPRQTGELFF. In nucleotides, the CDR3 is TGTGCCAGCAGTCCAAGGCAAACTGGGGAGCTGTTTTTT.